Below, 19 T cell receptor beta chains from the same sample are listed, as sequenced in a study of T cell responses to AZD1222 COVID-19 vaccine. TCRdb's copy holds only in-frame clones and misses some; the assay was immunoSEQ multiplex PCR. The sample includes 160,000 or so clones, 75% to 90% of them seen just once. The input for sequencing was peripheral blood, taken after recovery from COVID-19. The receptors were gathered from an adult who had recovered from COVID-19.

The chain joins TRBV5-1 to TRBJ1-1; possible D gene TRBD1, 5 bases. The CDR3 totals 13 residues. Germline-derived CDR1 and CDR2 are SGHRS and YFSETQ. V was cut by 4 bases and J by 9 bases, with 16 bases left in between. CDR3 DNA sequence: TGCGCCAGCAGCCTCGTGGGGGTTGAGCAAGCTTTCTTT. Protein product: CASSLVGVEQAFF. Drawing the rest from reference TRBV5-1 and TRBJ1-1, the complete variable domain is KAGVTQTPRYLIKTRGQQVTLSCSPISGHRSVSWYQQTPGQGLQFLFEYFSETQRNKGNFPGRFSGRQFSNSRSEMNVSTLELGDSALYLCASSLVGVEQAFFGQGTRLTVV.

V is TRBV3-1 (or the pseudogene TRBV3-2) and J is TRBJ2-7; D ambiguous. V was trimmed by 1 base and J by 2 bases, leaving 12 bases between them. This CDR3 spans 15 amino acids. CDR1 and CDR2 from the germline V gene are LGHDT and YNNKEL (reference sequence). The DNA of the CDR3 is TGTGCCAGCAGCCAAGGGGCCCCAGGCCCCTACGAGCAGTACTTC. It specifies CASSQGAPGPYEQYF.

V and J are TRBV11-3 and TRBJ2-1, with TRBD2 matching 7 bases. Germline V lookup: CDR1 SGHNT, CDR2 YENEEA. The length of the CDR3 is 18 residues. Germline trimming cut 3 bases from V and 0 bases from J; bases unmatched to any gene: 11. In DNA form, the CDR3 reads TGTGCCAGCAGCTTCCGGGCGGGAGCTTTTAGCTCCTACAATGAGCAGTTCTTC. This encodes CASSFRAGAFSSYNEQFF. The variable domain in full, completed from reference TRBV11-3 and TRBJ2-1, reads EAGVVQSPRYKIIEKKQPVAFWCNPISGHNTLYWYLQNLGQGPELLIRYENEEAVDDSQLPKDRFSAERLKGVDSTLKIQPAELGDSAVYLCASSFRAGAFSSYNEQFFGPGTRLTVL.

The chain carries TRBV2 and TRBJ2-2; possibly TRBD1 for D (6 bases). Per germline, CDR1 SNHLY and CDR2 FYNNEI. V was shortened by 6 bases and J by 4 bases, with 15 bases between the two germline ends. The CDR3 sequence is 15 residues long. This CDR3 reads CASRDDRSRTGELFF. DNA of the CDR3: TGTGCCAGCAGAGATGACAGGTCGCGCACCGGGGAGCTGTTTTTT.

The genes are TRBV29-1 and TRBJ1-1; D is ambiguous. The CDR3 is made up of 11 amino acids. Trimming took off 7 bases at V and 10 bases at J, with 16 bases between the two ends. The germline gives CDR1 SQVTM, CDR2 ANQGSEA. The CDR3: CSALLASGAFF. Here the CDR3 DNA reads TGCAGCGCCCTATTGGCCTCGGGAGCTTTCTTT.

The chain joins TRBV2 to TRBJ2-7; no clear D gene. Germline CDR1 SNHLY, CDR2 FYNNEI. With 7 bases removed from V and 4 bases from J, the gap between germline ends came to 8 bases. This CDR3 spans 11 amino acids. The DNA for the CDR3 is TGTGCCAGCATGCAGGAGTACGAGCAGTACTTC. The encoded protein is CASMQEYEQYF. The full variable domain, its missing parts supplied by reference TRBV2 and TRBJ2-7, is EPEVTQTPSHQVTQMGQEVILRCVPISNHLYFYWYRQILGQKVEFLVSFYNNEISEKSEIFDDQFSVERPDGSNFTLKIRSTKLEDSAMYFCASMQEYEQYFGPGTRLTVT.

The chain uses TRBV4-1 and TRBJ1-2, with D unclear. From germline, CDR1 is MGHRA and CDR2 YSYEKL. The length of the CDR3 is 15 residues. V was cut by 4 bases and J by 4 bases, with 16 bases left in between. The CDR3 DNA follows: TGCGCCAGCAGCCCGCCGGGATCGGTCGGCTATGGCTACACCTTC. It yields the protein CASSPPGSVGYGYTF.

The rearrangement links TRBV28 to TRBJ2-7, with 7 bases fitting TRBD2. Trimming cost V 8 bases and J 6 bases; bases outside gene matches: 13. This CDR3 region has 14 residues. From germline, CDR1 is MDHEN and CDR2 SYDVKM. CDR3 protein: CASLTSGGEGEQYF. The CDR3 coding sequence is TGTGCCAGCTTAACATCGGGGGGTGAGGGCGAGCAGTACTTC.

This sequence joins TRBV19 and TRBJ1-1; no reliable D call. Germline lookup yields CDR1 LNHDA and CDR2 SQIVND (reference sequence). V was clipped by 3 bases and J by 0 bases, with 11 bases between them. The CDR3 extends over 15 amino acids. The CDR3 sequence is CASSIAARMNTEAFF. Written as DNA, the CDR3 is TGTGCCAGTAGTATCGCCGCGCGGATGAACACTGAAGCTTTCTTT.

The J gene is TRBJ2-2, the V gene TRBV7-3; 10 nucleotides match TRBD2. Germline trimming cut 1 base from V and 6 bases from J; bases unmatched to any gene: 5. This CDR3 is 16 amino acids long. CDR1 and CDR2 from the germline V gene are SGHTA and FQGTGA. The CDR3 sequence: CASSLNSGRAAGELFF. Written as DNA, the CDR3 is TGTGCCAGCAGCTTAAACAGCGGGAGGGCCGCCGGGGAGCTGTTTTTT.

The V call is TRBV11-1, the J call TRBJ1-3; D not resolved. Germline V CDR1 and CDR2: SGHAT, FQDESV (reference sequence). V dropped 3 bases and J dropped 1 base, with 4 bases sitting between them. The CDR3 is 13 residues long. In nucleotides, the CDR3 is TGTGCCAGCAGCTTGCAGTCTGGAAACACCATATATTTT. This codes for CASSLQSGNTIYF.

The chain is built from TRBV12-3 or TRBV12-4 and TRBJ1-1; no firm D call. The CDR3 is made up of 13 amino acids. The ends were cut back, 6 bases at V and 6 bases at J, with 14 bases in the middle. The CDR3 reads CASSPFQVSEAFF. In DNA, the CDR3 is TGTGCCAGCAGCCCTTTCCAAGTCTCTGAAGCTTTCTTT.

This sequence joins TRBV3-1 (or the pseudogene TRBV3-2) and TRBJ2-2; TRBD1 agrees at 8 bases. CDR1 and CDR2 (germline): LGHDT, YNNKEL (reference sequence). J lost 3 bases, V lost 4 bases, and 7 bases had no gene match. The CDR3 length is 16 residues. The CDR3 sequence is CASSLRTGLDTGELFF. CDR3 coding DNA: TGTGCCAGCAGCCTACGGACAGGGTTGGACACCGGGGAGCTGTTTTTT.

The CDR3 here is CASSAGGLNTEAFF. The CDR3 DNA reads TGCGCCAGCAGTGCGGGGGGCTTGAACACTGAAGCTTTCTTT. The rearrangement joins TRBV5-1 to TRBJ1-1, with D possibly matching TRBD1 (6 bases). This CDR3 region has 14 residues. Trimming pared 5 bases from V and 0 bases from J, leaving 11 bases between. Germline CDR1 is SGHRS and CDR2 is YFSETQ.

The chain joins TRBV4-3 to TRBJ1-4, with 8 positions matching TRBD1. The CDR3 totals 15 residues. V trimming: 0 bases; J trimming: 12 bases; junction bases outside the gene matches: 9. Germline-derived CDR1 and CDR2 are LGHNA and YSLEER. The CDR3 nucleotides read TGCGCCAGCAGCCAAGAGGGGCAGGGGGCGGCCCAACTGTTTTTT. Translating gives CASSQEGQGAAQLFF.

J is TRBJ2-7 and V is TRBV10-3; a possible D gene is TRBD2 (6 bases). The CDR3 runs to 12 residues. V lost 10 bases to trimming and J lost 6 bases, with 16 bases between them. Germline CDR1 is ENHRY and CDR2 is SYGVKD. Here the CDR3 reads CATRAVGGEQYF. CDR3 nucleotides: TGTGCCACCAGGGCTGTGGGGGGCGAGCAGTACTTC.

V and J are TRBV28 and TRBJ2-7; 9 nucleotides line up with TRBD1. Germline V CDR1 and CDR2: MDHEN, SYDVKM. The CDR3 spans 15 residues. V was pared by 5 bases and J by 3 bases, with 8 bases of the junction left unmatched. The CDR3 coding sequence is TGTGCCAGCAGTCCTACCGGGACAGGGATCTACGAGCAGTACTTC. This gives the protein CASSPTGTGIYEQYF.

The chain uses TRBV24-1 and TRBJ2-5, with TRBD1 identical over 7 bases. V lost 2 bases, J lost 4 bases, and 6 bases stayed unmatched. The CDR3 consists of 15 residues. Germline assignment: CDR1 KGHDR and CDR2 SFDVKD. In nucleotides, the CDR3 is TGTGCCACCAGTGATTCACAGGGGTCGGGAGAGACCCAGTACTTC. Residues: CATSDSQGSGETQYF.

The rearrangement joins TRBV6-2 or TRBV6-3 to TRBJ2-6, with 10 bases identical to TRBD1. The germline V gene has CDR1 MNHEY and CDR2 SVGEGT. This CDR3 contains 18 residues. V gave up 6 bases and J gave up 1 base; unmatched junction bases: 9. CDR3 amino acids: CASSRPGQGISGANVLTF. The CDR3 nucleotides are TGTGCCAGCAGCCGACCGGGACAGGGGATATCTGGGGCCAACGTCCTGACTTTC.